Sequencing of this T cell receptor (beta chain) was carried out in a study of cytomegalovirus exposure and HLA in healthy donors. Study background: Early released data had around 79 million unique TCRs, all coming from HLA-typed donors.

The CDR3 covers 17 residues. In germline, CDR1 is SGHVS, CDR2 FQNEAQ. V was cut by 4 bases and J by 4 bases, with 19 bases left in between. The PCR used 60 Vbeta and 13 Jbeta primers. Assay: immunoSEQ multiplex PCR; the TCRdb copy retains only in-frame clones and omits some. Of hundreds of thousands of clones listed, 76% were seen once; the top ten hold 0.55% to 0.75%. This TCR was sampled from a young man in good health and CMV-seronegative. The sequenced sample was PBMCs. The genes are TRBV7-8 and TRBJ2-2; D uncertain. The CDR3 region is CASSSLAVTKSTGELFF. The CDR3 DNA reads as TGTGCCAGCAGCTCCCTGGCGGTGACCAAGAGCACCGGGGAGCTGTTTTTT.